The following is a TCR beta chain sequence with its context. The record originates from a study of control samples from healthy donors and cancer patients. Only in-frame clones appear in the TCRdb table, and some are missing; sequencing was by immunoSEQ multiplex PCR. The sample holds 55,000 to 70,000 clones, nearly 90% seen once. Trimming took 4 bases from V and 6 from J; bases not matched to a gene: 6. The germline V gene encodes CDR1 MNHEY and CDR2 SVGAGI. The CDR3 is 15 residues long. This chain uses TRBV6-5 with TRBJ2-2; TRBD1 agrees at 9 bases. The sequence came from a man in his sixties with colorectal cancer. The sample comprised PBMCs. In DNA, the CDR3 is TGTGCCAGCAGTTCCCCGGGACAGGGTGCCGGGGAGCTGTTTTTT. Translated, it gives CASSSPGQGAGELFF.